These 23 T cell receptor beta chains were sequenced from one sample in a study of blood T cells in healthy people across ages. A J-beta primer mix and a sample-barcoded 5' primer were used in a second PCR of about 7 to 12 cycles. TCRdb processed the 5' RACE reads anew with MiXCR; each CDR3 protein has one entry. The data show about 2 million distinct CDR3 sequences, with around 50% seen just once and 2% to 2.5% held by the top ten. The sequencing sample was made of blood. The receptors were sampled from a woman in her 40s in good health.

This clonotype was counted only a few times. V gene TRBV6-5 combines with J gene TRBJ2-3, with D possibly called TRBD1 or TRBD2 (5 bases each). The V end lost 5 bases, the J end lost 6 bases, and 18 bases lay between the germline ends. Germline V CDR1 and CDR2: MNHEY, SVGAGI. This CDR3 has 15 residues. The CDR3 here is CASSHNSGTVDTQYF. The DNA for the CDR3 is TGTGCCAGCAGTCACAATTCGGGGACGGTGGATACGCAGTATTTT.

There are a few counts of this clonotype. The rearrangement links TRBV12-3 or TRBV12-4 to TRBJ2-5, with 12 bases matching TRBD2. This CDR3 comprises 15 residues. J gave up 4 bases and V 5 bases, and 5 bases lay outside the gene matches. CDR3 nucleotides: TGTGCCAGCAGTGCGACTAGCGGGGGTCCAGAGACCCAGTACTTC. Translation gives CASSATSGGPETQYF.

The rearrangement joins TRBV7-2 to TRBJ2-5, with D uncertain. The J call is in doubt because the DNA end fits TRBJ2-7 better. This CDR3 comprises 13 residues. Germline CDR1 reads SGHTA; CDR2 reads FQGNSA. The CDR3 spells CASSHGPTYEQYF. CDR3 nucleotide sequence: TGTGCCAGCAGCCACGGACCGACCTACGAGCAGTACTTC.

This clonotype was counted between two and nine times. The V and J genes are TRBV20-1 and TRBJ2-1; D is perhaps TRBD1 (5 bases). This CDR3 comprises 15 residues. Trimming pared 2 bases from V and 9 bases from J, leaving 20 bases between. Germline values: CDR1 DFQATT, CDR2 SNEGSKA (reference sequence). The CDR3 coding sequence is TGCAGTGCTAGATCGGTCAGGGAACGTTATGGTGAGCAGTTCTTC. It encodes CSARSVRERYGEQFF.

V usage is TRBV20-1 and J usage is TRBJ2-7; weak D call: TRBD1 (6 bases). V gave up 2 bases and J gave up 3 bases, with 17 bases separating them. Germline CDR1 is DFQATT and CDR2 is SNEGSKA (reference sequence). The CDR3 extends over 15 amino acids. The CDR3 DNA is TGCAGTGCTAGATCGGCAGGGGACCAAATCTACGAGCAGTACTTC. Protein product: CSARSAGDQIYEQYF.

The V gene is TRBV7-6, the J gene TRBJ2-3; 9 bases align to TRBD1. J was trimmed by 6 bases and V by 3 bases; bases with no gene match: 10. This CDR3 comprises 16 residues. Per germline, CDR1 SGHVS and CDR2 FNYEAQ. CDR3 sequence (DNA): TGTGCCAGCAGCTTGAGGACAGGGGAAGGTTTGGATACGCAGTATTTT. Its protein is CASSLRTGEGLDTQYF.

This clonotype was found many times. The chain links TRBV29-1 to TRBJ2-7; D could derive from TRBD1 or TRBD2 (5 bases each). The germline V gene encodes CDR1 SQVTM and CDR2 ANQGSEA. The CDR3 is made up of 12 amino acids. V shed 0 bases and J shed 6 bases, with 9 bases lying between them. The CDR3 region is CSVEDLGTEQYF. The DNA for the CDR3 is TGCAGCGTTGAAGATCTGGGGACCGAGCAGTACTTC.

V is TRBV5-1 and J is TRBJ1-2; 7 bases are a match to TRBD1. The CDR3 contains 14 residues. V dropped 4 bases and J dropped 4; count of bases not matched to a gene: 7. CDR1 is SGHRS, CDR2 YFSETQ, per germline. The CDR3: CASSTKQGTYGYTF. CDR3 nucleotides: TGCGCCAGCAGCACTAAACAGGGGACCTATGGCTACACCTTC.

This clonotype was seen only a few times. The rearrangement uses TRBV28 and TRBJ2-7; 9 bases agree with TRBD1. Per the germline V gene, CDR1 is MDHEN and CDR2 is SYDVKM. This CDR3 spans 15 amino acids. The trim removed 3 bases at V and 0 bases at J, leaving 3 bases unmatched. In DNA form, the CDR3 reads TGTGCCAGCAGTTTCGAGACAGGGGGCTCCTACGAGCAGTACTTC. Protein product: CASSFETGGSYEQYF.

This clonotype has at least ten counts. The chain has TRBV27 and TRBJ2-7; 7 nucleotides line up with TRBD2. Germline lookup yields CDR1 MNHEY and CDR2 SMNVEV (reference sequence). CDR3 length: 13 residues. The V gene end was trimmed by 3 bases and the J gene end by 3 bases; junction bases not matched to a gene: 2. CDR3: CASSLGGDYEQYF. Written as DNA, the CDR3 is TGTGCCAGCAGTTTGGGGGGGGACTACGAGCAGTACTTC.

Only a few counts were recorded for this clonotype. The chain uses TRBV5-1 and TRBJ2-1, with 7 nucleotides matching TRBD1. The ends lost 0 bases at V and 2 bases at J; junction bases unmatched: 8. The CDR3 is made up of 17 amino acids. Germline values: CDR1 SGHRS, CDR2 YFSETQ. CDR3 DNA: TGCGCCAGCAGCTTGGCGATAGACAGGGCCCCCTACAATGAGCAGTTCTTC. This translates into CASSLAIDRAPYNEQFF.

The chain carries TRBV13 and TRBJ2-7; D is uncertain. V gave up 6 bases and J gave up 4 bases, with 16 bases separating them. Germline V gene sequence: CDR1 PRHDT, CDR2 FYEKMQ (reference sequence). The length of the CDR3 is 14 residues. Here the CDR3 reads CASSPRHGSYEQYF. In DNA form, the CDR3 reads TGTGCCAGCAGTCCCCGACATGGATCTTACGAGCAGTACTTC.

This clonotype turned up a few times. The chain couples TRBV5-1 to TRBJ2-3, with 10 positions matching TRBD1. Losses at the gene ends were 5 bases for V and 5 bases for J; bases not matched to a gene: 8. The CDR3 extends over 15 amino acids. Germline CDR1 SGHRS, CDR2 YFSETQ. The CDR3 DNA sequence: TGCGCCAGCAGTGGGACAGGGGCCTTAGAAGATACGCAGTATTTT. It translates to CASSGTGALEDTQYF.

The chain couples TRBV3-1 to TRBJ1-2, with 7 bases aligning to TRBD1. Germline V CDR1 and CDR2: LGHDT, YNNKEL (reference sequence). The CDR3 extends over 14 amino acids. Trimming at V came to 0 bases and at J to 4 bases, leaving 2 bases not matched to a gene. This CDR3 is CASSQDDRAYGYTF. CDR3 coding DNA: TGTGCCAGCAGCCAAGACGACAGGGCCTATGGCTACACCTTC.

V usage is TRBV7-2 and J usage is TRBJ1-1, with no clear D. CDR3 length: 12 amino acids. CDR1 SGHTA and CDR2 FQGNSA come from the germline V gene. The ends were cut back, 2 bases at V and 11 bases at J, with 12 bases in the middle. The CDR3 DNA follows: TGTGCCAGCAGCTTATCAAACGGAGGGGCTTTCTTT. It codes for CASSLSNGGAFF.

V gene TRBV4-3 combines with J gene TRBJ2-3; no clear D gene. This CDR3 contains 16 residues. Germline loops: CDR1 LGHNA, CDR2 YSLEER. Trimming stripped 2 bases from V and 1 base from J, with 13 bases between. CDR3 bases: TGCGCCAGCAGCCAATCCCTGCCGCAGGGCACAGATACGCAGTATTTT. Protein product: CASSQSLPQGTDTQYF.

In this sample, this clonotype turned up a few times. V and J are TRBV7-2 and TRBJ2-4, with 10 bases lining up with TRBD2. The germline CDR1 and CDR2 sequences are SGHTA and FQGNSA. The CDR3 spans 16 residues. V lost 1 base and J lost 7; bases outside the gene matches: 7. The CDR3 sequence: CASSLGAGGLRNIQYF. CDR3 nucleotide sequence: TGTGCCAGCAGCTTAGGAGCGGGGGGGCTGCGGAACATTCAGTACTTC.

The chain recombines TRBV7-2 with TRBJ1-2; weak D call: TRBD1 (6 bases). This CDR3 is built from 14 residues. V was pared by 1 base and J by 8 bases, with 14 bases between. The V gene's germline CDR1 is SGHTA and CDR2 FQGNSA. The CDR3: CASSLVSQGRGYTF. The CDR3 DNA reads as TGTGCCAGCAGCTTAGTTAGCCAGGGGAGGGGCTACACCTTC.

The V call is TRBV5-1, the J call TRBJ2-3; the D gene is possibly TRBD1 (6 bases). The CDR3 totals 15 residues. V dropped 0 bases and J dropped 4 bases, with 12 bases sitting between them. Per germline, CDR1 SGHRS and CDR2 YFSETQ. Here the CDR3 DNA reads TGCGCCAGCAGCTTGGTACAGGGAAGGGCAGATACGCAGTATTTT. It specifies CASSLVQGRADTQYF.

In DNA form, the CDR3 reads TGCGCCAGCAGCTTAAGGCCGGGACAGGCGCTTAATGAAAAACTGTTTTTT. Translating gives CASSLRPGQALNEKLFF. The chain joins TRBV5-1 to TRBJ1-4; 8 nucleotides line up with TRBD1. With 2 bases clipped from V and 4 bases from J, the junction kept 10 bases outside the gene matches. Germline CDR1 SGHRS, CDR2 YFSETQ. CDR3 length: 17 residues. Drawing the rest from reference TRBV5-1 and TRBJ1-4, the complete variable domain is KAGVTQTPRYLIKTRGQQVTLSCSPISGHRSVSWYQQTPGQGLQFLFEYFSETQRNKGNFPGRFSGRQFSNSRSEMNVSTLELGDSALYLCASSLRPGQALNEKLFFGSGTQLSVL.

The chain is built from TRBV7-9 and TRBJ2-2; D is uncertain. The CDR3 has 17 residues. The V and J ends lost 5 bases and 2 bases respectively, with 18 bases between them. Germline V gives CDR1 SEHNR, CDR2 FQNEAQ (reference sequence). CDR3 amino acids: CASSGEYRSDNTGELFF. CDR3 DNA: TGTGCCAGCAGCGGCGAATATCGATCGGACAACACCGGGGAGCTGTTTTTT.

The chain links TRBV11-2 to TRBJ2-3, with 15 bases lining up with TRBD2. Germline CDR1 reads SGHAT; CDR2 reads FQNNGV. This CDR3 is 17 amino acids long. J lost 2 bases, V lost 4 bases, and 4 bases had no gene match. CDR3 DNA sequence: TGTGCCAGCAGCTGGACTAGCGGGGGGGTCCTCACAGATACGCAGTATTTT. Translating it yields CASSWTSGGVLTDTQYF.

The chain employs TRBV20-1 and TRBJ2-3, with TRBD1 as a possible D gene (5 bases). Trimming cost V 4 bases and J 6 bases, with 8 bases left between them. The CDR3 consists of 11 residues. Germline CDR1 and CDR2: DFQATT and SNEGSKA (reference sequence). Written as DNA, the CDR3 is TGCAGTGCTAACAAGGGGGATACGCAGTATTTT. The encoded protein is CSANKGDTQYF.